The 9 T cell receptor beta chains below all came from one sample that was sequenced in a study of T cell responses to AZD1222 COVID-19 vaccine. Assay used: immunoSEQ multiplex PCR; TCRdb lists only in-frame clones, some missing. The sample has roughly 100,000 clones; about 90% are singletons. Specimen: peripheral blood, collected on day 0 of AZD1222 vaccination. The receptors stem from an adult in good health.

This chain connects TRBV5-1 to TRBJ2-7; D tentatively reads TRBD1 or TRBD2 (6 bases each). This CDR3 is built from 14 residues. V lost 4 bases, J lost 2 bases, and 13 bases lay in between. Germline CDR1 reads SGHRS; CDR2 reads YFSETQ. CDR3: CASSPGAGAYEQYF. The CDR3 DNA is TGCGCCAGCAGCCCGGGAGCAGGGGCCTACGAGCAGTACTTC.

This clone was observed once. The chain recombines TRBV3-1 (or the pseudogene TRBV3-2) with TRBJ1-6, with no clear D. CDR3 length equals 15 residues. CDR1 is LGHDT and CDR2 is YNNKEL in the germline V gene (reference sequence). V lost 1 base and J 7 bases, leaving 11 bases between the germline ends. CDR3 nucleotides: TGTGCCAGCAGCCAAGTACGGGCCGCCAATTCACCCCTCCACTTT. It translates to CASSQVRAANSPLHF.

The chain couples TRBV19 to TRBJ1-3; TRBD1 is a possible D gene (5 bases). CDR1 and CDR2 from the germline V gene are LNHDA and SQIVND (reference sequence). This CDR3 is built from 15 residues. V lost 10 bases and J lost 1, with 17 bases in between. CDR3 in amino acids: CATRPQGFSGNTIYF. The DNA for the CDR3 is TGTGCCACTCGCCCCCAGGGTTTTTCTGGAAACACCATATATTTT.

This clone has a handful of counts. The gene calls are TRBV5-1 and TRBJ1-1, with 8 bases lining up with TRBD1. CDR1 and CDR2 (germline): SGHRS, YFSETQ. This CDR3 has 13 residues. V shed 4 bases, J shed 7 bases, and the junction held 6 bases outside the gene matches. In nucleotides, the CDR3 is TGCGCCAGCAGCATACAGGGGGATGTTGAAGCTTTCTTT. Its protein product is CASSIQGDVEAFF.

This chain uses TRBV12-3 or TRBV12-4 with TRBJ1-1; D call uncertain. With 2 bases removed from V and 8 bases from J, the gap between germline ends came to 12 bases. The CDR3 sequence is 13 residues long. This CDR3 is CASSLLGGREAFF. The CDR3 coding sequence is TGTGCCAGCAGTTTACTCGGCGGGCGGGAAGCTTTCTTT.

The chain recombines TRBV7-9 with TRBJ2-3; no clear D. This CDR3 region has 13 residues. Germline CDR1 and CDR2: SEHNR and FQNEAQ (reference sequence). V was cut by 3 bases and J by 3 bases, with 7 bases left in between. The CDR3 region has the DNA TGTGCCAGCAGCTTTGTCGAAACAGATACGCAGTATTTT. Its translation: CASSFVETDTQYF.

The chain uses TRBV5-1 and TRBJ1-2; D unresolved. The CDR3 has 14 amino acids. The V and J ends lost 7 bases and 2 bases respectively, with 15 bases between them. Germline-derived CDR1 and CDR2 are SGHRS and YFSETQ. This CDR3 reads CASGEFGGNYGYTF. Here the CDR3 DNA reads TGCGCCAGCGGAGAATTCGGCGGCAACTATGGCTACACCTTC.

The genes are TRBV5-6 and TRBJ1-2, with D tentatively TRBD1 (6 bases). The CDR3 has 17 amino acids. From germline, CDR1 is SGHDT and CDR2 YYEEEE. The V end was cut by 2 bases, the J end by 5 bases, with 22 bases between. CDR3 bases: TGTGCCAGCAGCTTTGAAACGATAAGGGTGAGGGGGTATGGCTACACCTTC. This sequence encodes CASSFETIRVRGYGYTF.

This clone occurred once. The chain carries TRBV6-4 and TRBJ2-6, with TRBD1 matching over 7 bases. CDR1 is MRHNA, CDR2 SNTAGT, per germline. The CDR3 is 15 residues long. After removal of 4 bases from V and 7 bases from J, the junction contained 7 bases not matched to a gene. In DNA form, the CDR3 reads TGTGCCAGCAGTGGGGGGCAGGGGGAAGCCAACGTCCTGACTTTC. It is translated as CASSGGQGEANVLTF.